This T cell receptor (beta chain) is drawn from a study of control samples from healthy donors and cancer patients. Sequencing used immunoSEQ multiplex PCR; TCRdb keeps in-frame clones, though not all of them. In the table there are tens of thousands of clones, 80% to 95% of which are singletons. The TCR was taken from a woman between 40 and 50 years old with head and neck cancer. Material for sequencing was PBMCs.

CDR3 amino acids: CATSDPGRWSSYNSPLHF. CDR3 nucleotide sequence: TGTGCCACCAGTGACCCGGGACGGTGGAGCTCCTATAATTCACCCCTCCACTTT. The genes are TRBV24-1 and TRBJ1-6, with TRBD1 as a possible D gene (5 bases). Trimming removed 4 bases at V and 0 bases at J, with 15 bases between. Germline V gives CDR1 KGHDR, CDR2 SFDVKD. This CDR3 spans 18 amino acids.